The 20 T cell receptor beta chains given below trace back to one sample, sequenced in a study of identical twins. TCRdb reprocessed the 5' RACE reads with MiXCR, giving one entry per CDR3 protein. The sample consists of about 490,000 distinct CDR3 sequences, 15% of them appearing once. This sample also belongs to another study, concerning yellow fever vaccine responses in identical twins.

Sequencing was done on a sample of CD4+ T cells sorted from blood. The source of these receptors is a woman aged 18-29 years in good health.

This clonotype was recorded many times. The rearrangement uses TRBV20-1 and TRBJ2-7, with a tentative D call TRBD2 (6 bases). CDR1 and CDR2 from the germline V gene are DFQATT and SNEGSKA (reference sequence). This CDR3 spans 19 amino acids. V shed 1 base and J shed 1 base, with 26 bases lying between them. The CDR3 here is CSARAGESVASHKSYEQYF. The CDR3 nucleotides read TGCAGTGCTAGAGCGGGGGAGTCGGTAGCGAGTCATAAATCCTACGAGCAGTACTTC.

In its sample, this clonotype was seen many times. This chain joins TRBV10-3 and TRBJ2-1; 13 bases fit TRBD2. With V trimmed by 6 bases and J by 7 bases, 6 bases remained unmatched. The CDR3 length is 15 residues. Germline V gives CDR1 ENHRY, CDR2 SYGVKD. The CDR3 protein is CAIRLAGGPGNEQFF. CDR3 DNA: TGTGCCATCAGACTAGCGGGAGGGCCAGGGAATGAGCAGTTCTTC.

The CDR3 sequence is CASSEQGLSGANVLTF. In DNA form, the CDR3 reads TGTGCCAGCAGCGAACAGGGTTTGAGCGGGGCCAACGTCCTGACTTTC. The gene calls are TRBV11-2 and TRBJ2-6, with a possible D match to TRBD1 (6 bases). CDR1 and CDR2 from the germline V gene are SGHAT and FQNNGV. Trimming shortened V by 5 bases and J by 4 bases, and 15 bases separated the two germline ends. This CDR3 has 16 residues.

The V and J genes are TRBV4-2 and TRBJ1-5; D remains unclear. The CDR3 is made up of 15 amino acids. V shed 0 bases and J shed 3 bases, with 9 bases lying between them. CDR1 is LGHNA and CDR2 is YNFKEQ in the germline V gene. The CDR3 protein is CASSQDSADNQPQHF. The CDR3, as DNA: TGTGCCAGCAGCCAAGATTCGGCAGACAATCAGCCCCAGCATTTT.

This clonotype appeared a few times. V and J are TRBV6-1 and TRBJ2-1; 13 nucleotides line up with TRBD2. J lost 9 bases, V lost 6 bases, and 5 bases had no gene match. This CDR3 has 14 residues. CDR1 MNHNS and CDR2 SASEGT come from the germline V gene. CDR3 loop: CASSRGLAGAEQFF. In nucleotides, the CDR3 is TGTGCCAGCAGCCGAGGACTAGCGGGAGCTGAGCAGTTCTTC.

This clonotype was picked up a small number of times. This chain connects TRBV27 to TRBJ1-5, with D unclear. Trimming left V 3 bases short and J 3 bases short, with 9 bases between. The CDR3 contains 14 residues. Germline V CDR1 and CDR2: MNHEY, SMNVEV (reference sequence). The CDR3: CASSFLGSNQPQHF. The CDR3 bases are TGTGCCAGCAGTTTTCTGGGGTCCAATCAGCCCCAGCATTTT.

The chain couples TRBV19 to TRBJ1-2, with TRBD1 as a possible D gene (5 bases). Trimming stripped 8 bases from V and 7 bases from J, with 20 bases between. This CDR3 region has 14 residues. Germline CDR1 and CDR2: LNHDA and SQIVND (reference sequence). CDR3 in amino acids: CASQKNGLGGGYTF. CDR3 bases: TGTGCCAGTCAAAAGAATGGACTGGGGGGTGGCTACACCTTC.

There are many counts of this clonotype. This chain joins TRBV24-1 and TRBJ2-1, with D uncertain. The CDR3 has 13 residues. The V and J ends lost 5 bases and 7 bases respectively, with 11 bases between them. The germline CDR1 and CDR2 sequences are KGHDR and SFDVKD. In DNA form, the CDR3 reads TGTGCCACCAGTGTTCGGCATCGGAATGAGCAGTTCTTC. Amino acid sequence: CATSVRHRNEQFF.

This CDR3 is CSARSQLAGTYEQYF. The CDR3 DNA reads as TGCAGTGCTAGGTCCCAACTAGCGGGAACCTACGAGCAGTACTTC. This chain uses TRBV20-1 with TRBJ2-7; 10 nucleotides align to TRBD2. With V trimmed by 3 bases and J by 2 bases, 7 bases remained unmatched. Germline V CDR1 and CDR2: DFQATT, SNEGSKA (reference sequence). The CDR3 is made up of 15 amino acids.

CDR3 coding DNA: TGTGCCAGCTCGGGGGGGGCTGGAGGGGATACGCAGTATTTT. Translation gives CASSGGAGGDTQYF. This chain connects TRBV25-1 to TRBJ2-3; 8 positions match TRBD2. Germline V gives CDR1 MGHDK, CDR2 SYGVNS. This CDR3 is built from 14 residues. J was trimmed by 6 bases and V by 8 bases; bases with no gene match: 10.

This clonotype has more than one count but fewer than ten. The rearrangement links TRBV28 to TRBJ2-1, with TRBD1 as a possible D gene (6 bases). This CDR3 has 16 residues. Germline CDR1 is MDHEN and CDR2 is SYDVKM. Trimming took 5 bases from V and 0 from J, leaving 14 bases between them. The CDR3 coding sequence is TGTGCCAGCAGTAGAACAGGGAAGTACTCCTACAATGAGCAGTTCTTC. As protein: CASSRTGKYSYNEQFF. Filled out from reference TRBV28 and TRBJ2-1, the complete variable domain reads DVKVTQSSRYLVKRTGEKVFLECVQDMDHENMFWYRQDPGLGLRLIYFSYDVKMKEKGDIPEGYSVSREKKERFSLILESASTNQTSMYLCASSRTGKYSYNEQFFGPGTRLTVL.

The J gene is TRBJ2-1, the V gene TRBV28, with TRBD2 matching 11 bases. The CDR3 is 15 residues long. Germline V gene lookup returns CDR1 MDHEN and CDR2 SYDVKM. V trimming: 6 bases; J trimming: 8 bases; junction bases outside the gene matches: 9. The chain's CDR3 is CASRPLAGERDEQFF. In nucleotides, the CDR3 is TGTGCCAGCAGACCACTAGCGGGAGAGAGGGATGAGCAGTTCTTC. The full variable domain, completed using reference TRBV28 and TRBJ2-1, is DVKVTQSSRYLVKRTGEKVFLECVQDMDHENMFWYRQDPGLGLRLIYFSYDVKMKEKGDIPEGYSVSREKKERFSLILESASTNQTSMYLCASRPLAGERDEQFFGPGTRLTVL.

This clonotype appeared a few times. V gene TRBV24-1 combines with J gene TRBJ2-3; D unresolved. CDR1 and CDR2 from the germline V gene are KGHDR and SFDVKD. CDR3 size: 13 residues. V lost 4 bases to trimming and J lost 6 bases, with 10 bases between them. The CDR3 region is CATSDPNKDTQYF. DNA of the CDR3: TGTGCCACCAGTGACCCTAACAAGGATACGCAGTATTTT.

This clonotype was observed a few times. The chain combines TRBV19 with TRBJ2-7; 7 positions match TRBD2. The CDR3 has 14 residues. The germline gives CDR1 LNHDA, CDR2 SQIVND (reference sequence). Trimming cost V 4 bases and J 4 bases; bases outside gene matches: 7. CDR3 residues: CASSSRAGPYEQYF. DNA for the CDR3: TGTGCCAGTAGTAGCCGAGCGGGACCTTACGAGCAGTACTTC.

The CDR3 DNA follows: TGTGCCAGCAGTGAAAAAGGGCTAGCGGCTAATGAGCAGTTCTTC. Translated, it gives CASSEKGLAANEQFF. The V and J genes are TRBV25-1 and TRBJ2-1, with TRBD2 matching over 7 bases. Germline V gene lookup returns CDR1 MGHDK and CDR2 SYGVNS. V lost 2 bases and J lost 7; bases outside the gene matches: 8. This CDR3 has 15 amino acids.

This clonotype was found a few times. The CDR3 DNA sequence: TGTGCCAGCTCCGACCAGGCTAGCGGGAGCCCTGAGCAGTTCTTC. It specifies CASSDQASGSPEQFF. This chain connects TRBV18 to TRBJ2-1; TRBD2 matches at 10 bases. The CDR3 runs 15 residues. Trimming cost V 6 bases and J 9 bases; bases outside gene matches: 11. Germline V gene data show CDR1 as KGHSH and CDR2 as LQKENI.

This clonotype was seen more than once but under ten times. The chain is built from TRBV15 and TRBJ2-7; 7 positions match TRBD2. The CDR3 runs 18 residues. The V and J ends lost 4 bases and 1 base, in that order; junction bases with no gene match: 16. Germline CDR1 LNHNV, CDR2 YYDKDF (reference sequence). CDR3 sequence (DNA): TGTGCCACCAGCACTCTTTTCCCACTAGCGAACCCATCCTACGAGCAGTACGTC. Amino acids: CATSTLFPLANPSYEQYV.

The chain uses TRBV3-1 and TRBJ2-3; D gene unclear. Germline CDR1 reads LGHDT; CDR2 reads YNNKEL (reference sequence). CDR3 length: 16 amino acids. V gave up 0 bases and J gave up 3 bases, with 13 bases separating them. The CDR3 region is CASSQELKVRTDTQYF. CDR3 bases: TGTGCCAGCAGCCAAGAGCTCAAGGTCAGGACAGATACGCAGTATTTT.

The J gene is TRBJ2-2, the V gene TRBV21-1; whether TRBD1, the table's D call, matches the DNA was not checked. TRBV21-1 is recorded as a pseudogene. The CDR3 totals 14 residues. The CDR3 reads CASSNRTGNGELFF. Written as DNA, the CDR3 is TGTGCCAGCAGCAATCGAACAGGGAACGGGGAGCTGTTTTTT.

The sample holds a few counts of this clonotype. The J gene is TRBJ1-2, the V gene TRBV20-1; D is uncertain. V lost 6 bases and J 8 bases, leaving 19 bases between the germline ends. CDR1 and CDR2 from the germline V gene are DFQATT and SNEGSKA (reference sequence). The CDR3 consists of 13 residues. The CDR3 coding sequence is TGCAGTGCCCGACTGATCGACCTGTGGGGCTACACCTTC. Protein: CSARLIDLWGYTF.